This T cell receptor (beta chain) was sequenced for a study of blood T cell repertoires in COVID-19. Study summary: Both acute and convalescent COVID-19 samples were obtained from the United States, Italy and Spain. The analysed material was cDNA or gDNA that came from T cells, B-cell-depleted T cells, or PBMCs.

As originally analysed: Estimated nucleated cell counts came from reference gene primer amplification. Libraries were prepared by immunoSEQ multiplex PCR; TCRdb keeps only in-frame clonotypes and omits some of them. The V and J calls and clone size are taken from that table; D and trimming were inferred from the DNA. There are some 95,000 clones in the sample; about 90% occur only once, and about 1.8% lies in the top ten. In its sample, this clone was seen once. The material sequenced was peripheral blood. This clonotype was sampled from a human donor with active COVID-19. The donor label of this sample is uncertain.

CDR3 amino acids: CASSPGTSGRTYEQYF. The CDR3 DNA is TGCGCCAGCAGCCCTGGGACTAGCGGGCGGACCTACGAGCAGTACTTC. The rearrangement links TRBV4-3 to TRBJ2-7; 12 nucleotides agree with TRBD2. CDR3 length: 16 residues. V lost 4 bases and J lost 2; bases outside the gene matches: 6. Per germline, CDR1 LGHNA and CDR2 YSLEER.